The 11 T cell receptor beta chains below were found in one sample sequenced in a study of beta chain features in type 1 diabetes. Study-wide findings and caveats: When Type 1 diabetes patients were examined, their TCRB CDR3s proved moderately but significantly shorter in all four CD4+ subsets.

Their target antigens are unknown. Sequencing targeted expressed TCRB transcripts, as all isolated RNA had been reverse transcribed. Libraries were prepared by immunoSEQ multiplex PCR; TCRdb keeps only in-frame clonotypes and omits some of them. The table lists hundreds of thousands of clones, 10% to 15% of them singletons. Sequencing was performed on naive CD4+ T cells from blood. The receptors were sampled from a man between 18 and 35 years old with type 1 diabetes.

This clone was counted a few times. The rearrangement links TRBV2 to TRBJ2-4, with D unresolved. CDR3 length: 15 amino acids. Trimming stripped 5 bases from V and 0 bases from J, with 11 bases between. The germline V gene encodes CDR1 SNHLY and CDR2 FYNNEI. The CDR3: CASSYDEIAKNIQYF. The CDR3, as DNA: TGTGCCAGCAGTTACGACGAGATAGCCAAAAACATTCAGTACTTC.

The rearrangement uses TRBV28 and TRBJ2-5; TRBD2 matches at 12 bases. The germline V gene encodes CDR1 MDHEN and CDR2 SYDVKM. Losses at the gene ends were 5 bases for V and 4 bases for J; bases not matched to a gene: 8. The CDR3 covers 16 residues. CDR3 sequence (DNA): TGTGCCAGCAGTCGACTAGCGGGGGCAGAGATAGAGACCCAGTACTTC. Protein sequence: CASSRLAGAEIETQYF.

This rearrangement joins TRBV7-6 to TRBJ2-1; 8 bases match TRBD1. The ends lost 3 bases at V and 1 base at J; junction bases unmatched: 2. This CDR3 spans 15 amino acids. Germline values: CDR1 SGHVS, CDR2 FNYEAQ. CDR3 region: CASSFRQGSYNEQFF. In nucleotides, the CDR3 is TGTGCCAGCAGCTTTAGACAGGGGTCCTACAATGAGCAGTTCTTC.

This chain links TRBV7-7 with TRBJ2-1, with 10 nucleotides matching TRBD1. Per the germline V gene, CDR1 is SSHAT and CDR2 is FNYEAQ (reference sequence). V was pared by 5 bases and J by 5 bases, with 12 bases of the junction left unmatched. This CDR3 spans 17 amino acids. The CDR3 DNA is TGTGCCAGCAGCCTATTCCCACCGGGACAGGGGAACAATGAGCAGTTCTTC. Protein sequence: CASSLFPPGQGNNEQFF.

This clone was observed a handful of times. The junction differs from germline at one of its ends, possibly a read error. The chain uses TRBV2 and TRBJ2-5; a weak D match, TRBD2 (6 bases). Germline-derived CDR1 and CDR2 are SNHLY and FYNNEI. There are 13 residues in the CDR3. The CDR3 DNA reads TGTGCCGCGAGACGCGGGATACAAGAGACCCGGTACTTC. This translates into CAARRGIQETRYF. The variable domain in full, completed from reference TRBV2 and TRBJ2-5, reads EPEVTQTPSHQVTQMGQEVILRCVPISNHLYFYWYRQILGQKVEFLVSFYNNEISEKSEIFDDQFSVERPDGSNFTLKIRSTKLEDSAMYFCAARRGIQETRYFGPGTRLLVL.

This clone was seen only a few times. The chain couples TRBV6-1 to TRBJ1-4, with TRBD1 identical over 9 bases. The CDR3 consists of 14 residues. Germline values: CDR1 MNHNS, CDR2 SASEGT. V lost 8 bases to trimming and J lost 3 bases; unmatched junction nucleotides: 4. CDR3 in DNA: TGTGCCAGCTCCCGGGACAGGGCTAATGAAAAACTGTTTTTT. Protein sequence: CASSRDRANEKLFF.

This clone was seen a few times. The chain joins TRBV18 to TRBJ1-1; TRBD1 is a possible D gene (5 bases). Trimming stripped 6 bases from V and 3 bases from J, with 11 bases between. This CDR3 has 13 residues. Germline V lookup: CDR1 KGHSH, CDR2 LQKENI. The CDR3, as DNA: TGTGCCAGCTCTAAAGGGGAGGACACTGAAGCTTTCTTT. Translation: CASSKGEDTEAFF.

The J gene is TRBJ1-3, the V gene TRBV6-1, with D perhaps TRBD1 (6 bases). The CDR3 loop spans 13 amino acids. V lost 11 bases to trimming and J lost 4 bases, with 15 bases between them. The germline V gene has CDR1 MNHNS and CDR2 SASEGT. CDR3 in amino acids: CAARGEAGNTIYF. Here the CDR3 DNA reads TGTGCCGCCAGGGGAGAAGCCGGAAACACCATATATTTT.

This clone was seen only a few times. The genes are TRBV30 and TRBJ1-2, with a possible D match to TRBD1 (5 bases). V dropped 1 base and J dropped 6 bases, with 12 bases sitting between them. The CDR3 has 13 amino acids. Germline V gives CDR1 GTSNPN, CDR2 SVGIG (reference sequence). CDR3 sequence: CAWSGGGINGYTF. The CDR3 DNA reads TGTGCCTGGAGTGGCGGGGGTATCAATGGCTACACCTTC.

This clone was recorded a few times. This CDR3 reads CASRDTLNTEAFF. Written as DNA, the CDR3 is TGTGCCAGCAGAGACACGTTGAACACTGAAGCTTTCTTT. The rearrangement uses TRBV6-5 and TRBJ1-1; D not certain. V dropped 6 bases and J dropped 0 bases, with 8 bases sitting between them. Looked up from germline, CDR1 is MNHEY and CDR2 is SVGAGI. The CDR3 sequence is 13 residues long.

This chain links TRBV11-1 with TRBJ1-1; no clear D. The V end lost 5 bases, the J end lost 11 bases, and 15 bases lay between the germline ends. The CDR3 has 12 residues. The germline V gene encodes CDR1 SGHAT and CDR2 FQDESV (reference sequence). The CDR3 DNA follows: TGTGCCAGCAGCCCCCTTCGCCTCGGGGCTTTCTTT. Translating gives CASSPLRLGAFF.